This passage covers 13 T cell receptor beta chains from one sample sequenced in a study of blood T cell repertoires in COVID-19. Here immunoSEQ multiplex PCR was the method, and the copy in TCRdb shows in-frame clones only, minus some. This repertoire shows about 380,000 clones, 85% found once; its top ten account for 3% to 4.5%. Sequences were obtained from peripheral blood. These receptors were obtained from a woman between 18 and 30 years old with acute or convalescent COVID-19.

The gene calls are TRBV5-1 and TRBJ2-5; D is perhaps TRBD1 (6 bases). This CDR3 contains 14 residues. V was shortened by 5 bases and J by 5 bases, with 16 bases between the two germline ends. Germline V gives CDR1 SGHRS, CDR2 YFSETQ. This CDR3 is CASRAGASRETQYF. DNA of the CDR3: TGCGCCAGCAGAGCAGGGGCCTCGAGGGAGACCCAGTACTTC.

The chain combines TRBV27 with TRBJ2-7; D might be TRBD1 (5 bases). Germline loops: CDR1 MNHEY, CDR2 SMNVEV (reference sequence). Trimming removed 2 bases from V and 0 bases from J, with 11 bases in between. The length of the CDR3 is 15 residues. CDR3 sequence (DNA): TGTGCCAGCAGTTTAACAGGTCTGAGCTCCTACGAGCAGTACTTC. It is translated as CASSLTGLSSYEQYF.

V usage is TRBV5-1 and J usage is TRBJ2-2, with 9 bases aligning to TRBD2. This CDR3 has 18 amino acids. The J segment lost 3 bases and the V segment lost 4 bases, leaving 13 bases of the junction unmatched. Germline loops: CDR1 SGHRS, CDR2 YFSETQ. The DNA for the CDR3 is TGCGCCAGCAGCCCTTGGGGGCGGGAGGGCCTGTACACCGGGGAGCTGTTTTTT. This codes for CASSPWGREGLYTGELFF.

The chain is built from TRBV20-1 and TRBJ1-1; no firm D call. The CDR3 length is 11 residues. The germline gives CDR1 DFQATT, CDR2 SNEGSKA (reference sequence). CDR3 DNA sequence: TGCCAAGCCCATGGGAACACTGAAGCTTTCTTT. Translating gives CQAHGNTEAFF.

A single count supports this clone. The chain employs TRBV6-4 and TRBJ2-3; D perhaps matches TRBD2 (6 bases). Trimming cost V 2 bases and J 2 bases, with 11 bases left between them. This CDR3 has 15 amino acids. Germline V gene sequence: CDR1 MRHNA, CDR2 SNTAGT. The CDR3 nucleotides are TGTGCCAGCAGTGACGGGGGGTATGACACAGATACGCAGTATTTT. This sequence encodes CASSDGGYDTDTQYF.

This clone was counted between two and nine times. The gene calls are TRBV5-1 and TRBJ2-7; 11 bases line up with TRBD2. Germline loops: CDR1 SGHRS, CDR2 YFSETQ. The CDR3 sequence is 16 residues long. The V gene end was trimmed by 5 bases and the J gene end by 5 bases; junction bases not matched to a gene: 12. DNA for the CDR3: TGCGCCAGCAGATCCGCAATAACTAGCGGGGGTGACGAGCAGTACTTC. This translates into CASRSAITSGGDEQYF.

CDR3 sequence (DNA): TGCGCCAGCAGCCTAACTAGCGGGGGTGCCACAGATACGCAGTATTTT. Its protein is CASSLTSGGATDTQYF. The V and J genes are TRBV4-1 and TRBJ2-3, with 11 positions matching TRBD2. The CDR3 extends over 16 amino acids. Germline CDR1 and CDR2: MGHRA and YSYEKL. The V segment lost 4 bases and the J segment 2 bases; nucleotides outside the gene matches: 5.

The J gene is TRBJ2-3, the V gene TRBV28; 7 bases are shared with TRBD1. Trimming took 5 bases from V and 3 from J; bases not matched to a gene: 8. The germline gives CDR1 MDHEN, CDR2 SYDVKM. This CDR3 is 15 amino acids long. As DNA, the CDR3 is TGTGCCAGCAGTCCCACAGGGGTGAAAACAGATACGCAGTATTTT. Translation: CASSPTGVKTDTQYF.

The chain links TRBV3-1 (or the pseudogene TRBV3-2) to TRBJ1-2; TRBD1 matches 9 bases. Germline V CDR1 and CDR2: LGHDT, YNNKEL (reference sequence). Trimming took 4 bases from V and 6 from J; bases not matched to a gene: 12. The CDR3 sequence is 16 residues long. This CDR3 reads CASSRIFRDRAHGYTF. The CDR3 nucleotides are TGTGCCAGCAGCCGAATTTTCCGGGACAGGGCCCATGGCTACACCTTC.

The chain combines TRBV5-5 with TRBJ1-1; no reliable D call. Germline V lookup: CDR1 SGHKS, CDR2 YYEKEE (reference sequence). The ends were cut back, 0 bases at V and 0 bases at J, with 9 bases in the middle. This CDR3 has 15 residues. The CDR3 coding sequence is TGTGCCAGCAGCTTGGAGGAACTAATGAACACTGAAGCTTTCTTT. Translating gives CASSLEELMNTEAFF. Based on the CDR3 plus reference TRBV5-5 and TRBJ1-1, the full variable domain is DAGVTQSPTHLIKTRGQQVTLRCSPISGHKSVSWYQQVLGQGPQFIFQYYEKEERGRGNFPDRFSARQFPNYSSELNVNALLLGDSALYLCASSLEELMNTEAFFGQGTRLTVV.

This clone was seen once. The chain carries TRBV27 and TRBJ2-3; perhaps TRBD2 as D (5 bases). Germline assignment: CDR1 MNHEY and CDR2 SMNVEV (reference sequence). This CDR3 has 14 residues. Trimming stripped 0 bases from V and 6 bases from J, with 10 bases between. In DNA, the CDR3 is TGTGCCAGCAGTTTATCGGACTCTAGGGATACGCAGTATTTT. Translation gives CASSLSDSRDTQYF.

The CDR3 sequence: CAIRGDRGLGQPQHF. The CDR3 nucleotides are TGTGCCATCAGGGGGGACAGGGGGCTAGGGCAGCCCCAGCATTTT. The rearrangement links TRBV10-3 to TRBJ1-5, with 12 bases identical to TRBD1. In germline, CDR1 is ENHRY, CDR2 SYGVKD. The CDR3 consists of 15 residues. Trimming at V came to 6 bases and at J to 7 bases, leaving 7 bases not matched to a gene.

The chain employs TRBV9 and TRBJ1-5, with 10 bases aligning to TRBD1. CDR1 SGDLS and CDR2 YYNGEE come from the germline V gene. This CDR3 has 15 residues. The V and J ends lost 3 bases and 6 bases, in that order; junction bases with no gene match: 6. The CDR3 nucleotides read TGTGCCAGCAGCGCGACAGGGGGCGGAGGTCAGCCCCAGCATTTT. Its protein is CASSATGGGGQPQHF.